This TCR beta chain comes out of a study of cytomegalovirus exposure and HLA in healthy donors. Points from the study as a whole: About 180 TCR beta chains were listed as cytomegalovirus-associated. It was reportedly the case that the classifier diagnosed cytomegalovirus status with high specificity and sensitivity. Apparent HLA restriction characterized most CMV-associated TCR beta chains in a later analysis.

The PCR ran on 60 Vbeta and 13 Jbeta primers. The method was immunoSEQ multiplex PCR; TCRdb's version includes in-frame clones alone and lacks a portion of them. The sample holds some 180,000 clones, approximately 9.5% seen once. This clone turned up a few times. No antigen is known for it. What was sequenced was PBMCs. The receptor was isolated from a woman in her thirties in good health and CMV-seropositive.

The CDR3 spells CASTRGQGETQYF. The CDR3 DNA follows: TGTGCCAGCACCCGGGGACAGGGAGAGACCCAGTACTTC. The chain combines TRBV11-1 with TRBJ2-5; TRBD1 agrees at 9 bases. Germline CDR1 reads SGHAT; CDR2 reads FQDESV (reference sequence). The CDR3 covers 13 residues. V shed 7 bases, J shed 4 bases, and the junction held 4 bases outside the gene matches. Supplemented by reference TRBV11-1 and TRBJ2-5, the full variable domain reads EAEVAQSPRYKITEKSQAVAFWCDPISGHATLYWYRQILGQGPELLVQFQDESVVDDSQLPKDRFSAERLKGVDSTLKIQPAELGDSAMYLCASTRGQGETQYFGPGTRLLVL.